The 15 T cell receptor beta chains listed next were all sequenced from one sample in a study of blood T cell repertoires in COVID-19 (dated by TCRdb to 2018 to 2020). The method was the immunoSEQ multiplex PCR assay. TCRdb provides this immuneACCESS table in a form limited to in-frame rearrangements. Some clones are lacking; in checked studies, under half of them reflect an unresolved V gene, and why the rest are absent is not known. In this sample the table shows around 200,000 clones, under 85% of which occur a single time. Roughly 1.3% of the sample rests with the top ten. Sequenced input: peripheral blood. All receptors derive from a young woman with COVID-19, enrolled during active disease.

The J gene is TRBJ2-1, the V gene TRBV24-1, with 11 bases lining up with TRBD2. The CDR3 runs 16 residues. Trimming at V came to 4 bases and at J to 8 bases, leaving 9 bases not matched to a gene. Germline V CDR1 and CDR2: KGHDR, SFDVKD. CDR3 residues: CATSDPLLAGAHEQFF. The DNA for the CDR3 is TGTGCCACCAGTGACCCCCTACTAGCGGGAGCACATGAGCAGTTCTTC.

This chain connects TRBV6-5 to TRBJ2-4; perhaps TRBD2 as D (5 bases). CDR3 size: 13 residues. With 4 bases removed from V and 2 bases from J, the gap between germline ends came to 6 bases. Germline V lookup: CDR1 MNHEY, CDR2 SVGAGI. This CDR3 reads CASSSSSKNIQYF. The CDR3 coding sequence is TGTGCCAGCAGTTCTAGCTCCAAAAACATTCAGTACTTC.

This clone was found a few times. This chain joins TRBV10-3 and TRBJ2-5; 15 bases map to TRBD2. The CDR3 is made up of 16 amino acids. J was trimmed by 4 bases and V by 10 bases; bases with no gene match: 10. Germline V gene sequence: CDR1 ENHRY, CDR2 SYGVKD. The DNA of the CDR3 is TGTGCCACTCGGACTAGCGGGGGGGCCGGGAGAGAGACCCAGTACTTC. Translation gives CATRTSGGAGRETQYF.

This sequence joins TRBV7-2 and TRBJ2-7, with 8 bases aligning to TRBD2. CDR1 and CDR2 from the germline V gene are SGHTA and FQGNSA. After removal of 2 bases from V and 4 bases from J, the junction contained 4 bases not matched to a gene. This CDR3 has 14 amino acids. CDR3 loop: CASSLISGSYEQYF. In nucleotides, the CDR3 is TGTGCCAGCAGCTTAATCAGCGGGAGTTACGAGCAGTACTTC.

J is TRBJ1-2 and V is TRBV9; a weak D match, TRBD1 (5 bases). Germline V gene sequence: CDR1 SGDLS, CDR2 YYNGEE. CDR3 size: 12 residues. V lost 3 bases to trimming and J lost 8 bases, with 11 bases between them. The CDR3 is CASSGDSMGYTF. CDR3 in DNA: TGTGCCAGCAGCGGTGACAGTATGGGCTACACCTTC.

The genes are TRBV5-6 and TRBJ1-2, with D possibly being TRBD1 (6 bases). Trimming pared 9 bases from V and 2 bases from J, leaving 26 bases between. This CDR3 has 17 residues. CDR1 is SGHDT, CDR2 YYEEEE, per germline. The CDR3 coding sequence is TGTGCCACCGGCCGTCGTGACAGGTTAAGGCTGAACTATGGCTACACCTTC. Its translation: CATGRRDRLRLNYGYTF.

This clone occurred once. The V gene is TRBV29-1, the J gene TRBJ1-3, with a possible D match to TRBD1 (5 bases). The V end was cut by 6 bases, the J end by 0 bases, with 15 bases between. CDR1 is SQVTM, CDR2 ANQGSEA, per germline. This CDR3 spans 15 amino acids. The CDR3 reads CSVWGGDISGNTIYF. In DNA form, the CDR3 reads TGCAGCGTCTGGGGCGGGGATATCTCTGGAAACACCATATATTTT.

The chain employs TRBV19 and TRBJ1-1, with D perhaps matching TRBD1 (6 bases). The CDR3 sequence is 15 residues long. V was trimmed by 6 bases and J by 4 bases, leaving 18 bases between them. Looked up from germline, CDR1 is LNHDA and CDR2 is SQIVND (reference sequence). As DNA, the CDR3 is TGTGCCAGTAGCACATTGACAGGTGGGACCACTGAAGCTTTCTTT. This codes for CASSTLTGGTTEAFF. Full variable domain (rest looked up from reference TRBV19 and TRBJ1-1): DGGITQSPKYLFRKEGQNVTLSCEQNLNHDAMYWYRQDPGQGLRLIYYSQIVNDFQKGDIAEGYSVSREKKESFPLTVTSAQKNPTAFYLCASSTLTGGTTEAFFGQGTRLTVV.

This rearrangement joins TRBV4-1 to TRBJ1-1; D not certain. The V and J ends lost 2 bases and 3 bases respectively, with 16 bases between them. Germline V gene data show CDR1 as MGHRA and CDR2 as YSYEKL. The CDR3 has 16 amino acids. The DNA for the CDR3 is TGCGCCAGCAGCCAAAAACCGGGAGCGCTGGACACTGAAGCTTTCTTT. Translation gives CASSQKPGALDTEAFF.

The rearrangement joins TRBV10-1 to TRBJ2-4, with TRBD2 matching 10 bases. Per the germline V gene, CDR1 is WNHNN and CDR2 is SYGVQD (reference sequence). The CDR3 sequence is 19 residues long. Trimming took 3 bases from V and 0 from J; bases not matched to a gene: 11. The CDR3: CASSEVRLAGSLAKNIQYF. CDR3 coding DNA: TGCGCCAGCAGTGAAGTACGACTAGCGGGTTCCCTAGCCAAAAACATTCAGTACTTC.

The rearrangement links TRBV28 to TRBJ2-1; 9 nucleotides match TRBD1. This CDR3 is built from 15 residues. The germline gives CDR1 MDHEN, CDR2 SYDVKM. V lost 6 bases, J lost 5 bases, and 8 bases stayed unmatched. The CDR3 nucleotides read TGTGCCAGCAGGACACGGGACAGGGTGGACAATGAGCAGTTCTTC. The encoded protein is CASRTRDRVDNEQFF.

V is TRBV18 and J is TRBJ1-1, with 12 positions matching TRBD1. Germline trimming cut 6 bases from V and 8 bases from J; bases unmatched to any gene: 25. The CDR3 is 20 residues long. The germline gives CDR1 KGHSH, CDR2 LQKENI. Here the CDR3 reads CASSVRGLNRGTGGADEAFF. The DNA for the CDR3 is TGTGCCAGCTCCGTAAGGGGCCTAAACCGGGGGACAGGGGGCGCAGACGAAGCTTTCTTT.

V gene TRBV5-1 combines with J gene TRBJ2-5, with 15 nucleotides matching TRBD2. The ends lost 4 bases at V and 4 bases at J; junction bases unmatched: 14. Germline V CDR1 and CDR2: SGHRS, YFSETQ. This CDR3 has 19 amino acids. The CDR3 is CASSEGLAGGGYQGETQYF. CDR3 in DNA: TGCGCCAGCAGCGAGGGACTAGCGGGAGGTGGATATCAAGGAGAGACCCAGTACTTC.

The chain is built from TRBV5-1 and TRBJ1-1, with D possibly being TRBD1 (6 bases). Trimming removed 4 bases at V and 5 bases at J, with 12 bases between. The CDR3 length is 13 residues. Germline values: CDR1 SGHRS, CDR2 YFSETQ. Here the CDR3 DNA reads TGCGCCAGCAGCCCACAGGGTTTTACTGAAGCTTTCTTT. This translates into CASSPQGFTEAFF. The whole variable domain, filled in from reference TRBV5-1 and TRBJ1-1, reads KAGVTQTPRYLIKTRGQQVTLSCSPISGHRSVSWYQQTPGQGLQFLFEYFSETQRNKGNFPGRFSGRQFSNSRSEMNVSTLELGDSALYLCASSPQGFTEAFFGQGTRLTVV.

The genes are TRBV24-1 and TRBJ2-7; D ambiguous. This CDR3 comprises 13 residues. CDR1 and CDR2 (germline): KGHDR, SFDVKD. Trimming removed 4 bases at V and 2 bases at J, with 8 bases between. CDR3 in DNA: TGTGCCACCAGTGACCCGGGTACCTACGAGCAGTACTTC. Amino acid sequence: CATSDPGTYEQYF.